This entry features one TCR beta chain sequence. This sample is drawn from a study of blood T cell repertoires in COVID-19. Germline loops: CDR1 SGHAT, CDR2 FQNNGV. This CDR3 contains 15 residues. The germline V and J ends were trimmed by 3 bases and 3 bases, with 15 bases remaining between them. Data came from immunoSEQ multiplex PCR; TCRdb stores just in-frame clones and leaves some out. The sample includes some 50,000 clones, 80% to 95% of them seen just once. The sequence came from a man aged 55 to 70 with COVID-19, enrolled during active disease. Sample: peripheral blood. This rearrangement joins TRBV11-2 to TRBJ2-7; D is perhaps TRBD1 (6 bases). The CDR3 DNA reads TGTGCCAGCAGCTTCCAGGGGCCGGTCGACTACGAGCAGTACTTC. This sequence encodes CASSFQGPVDYEQYF.